These 10 T cell receptor beta chains originate from one sample sequenced in a study of OX40 agonist ivuxolimab in advanced cancers. Measured with immunoSEQ multiplex PCR; TCRdb has only the in-frame clones, and not every one. The sample contains roughly 35,000 clones, about 80% of which appear only once. Sequencing used CD4+ or CD8+ T cells sorted from blood, obtained in a trial of the OX40 agonist ivuxolimab. These receptors were taken from an adult with an advanced solid tumor such as melanoma, head and neck, liver or kidney cancer.

This chain connects TRBV6-5 to TRBJ1-6; 8 nucleotides line up with TRBD1. The V gene's germline CDR1 is MNHEY and CDR2 SVGAGI. The CDR3 loop spans 15 amino acids. After removal of 2 bases from V and 10 bases from J, the junction contained 7 bases not matched to a gene. The CDR3 nucleotides read TGTGCCAGCAGTTACGCGACAGGGGCACGCTCACCCCTCCACTTT. Its protein is CASSYATGARSPLHF.

For this clone: This specimen includes other DNA sequences encoding the same CDR3. The J gene is TRBJ1-4, the V gene TRBV7-9, with D uncertain. This CDR3 region has 15 residues. Germline CDR1 reads SEHNR; CDR2 reads FQNEAQ (reference sequence). The ends were cut back, 0 bases at V and 3 bases at J, with 8 bases in the middle. The CDR3, as DNA: TGTGCCAGCAGCTTAGCCTACCAGTCTAATGAAAAACTGTTTTTT. Protein: CASSLAYQSNEKLFF.

The rearrangement links TRBV18 to TRBJ2-5, with D maybe TRBD2 (7 bases). Germline values: CDR1 KGHSH, CDR2 LQKENI. The CDR3 is made up of 14 amino acids. With 4 bases removed from V and 1 base from J, the gap between germline ends came to 10 bases. The CDR3 DNA reads TGTGCCAGCTCACGCGGGGGCCTCCAAGAGACCCAGTACTTC. This gives the protein CASSRGGLQETQYF.

The J gene is TRBJ2-7, the V gene TRBV6-6, with D perhaps TRBD1 (6 bases). Germline CDR1 MNHNY, CDR2 SVGAGI (reference sequence). V shed 5 bases and J shed 5 bases, with 10 bases lying between them. CDR3 size: 12 residues. The CDR3, as DNA: TGTGCCAGCAGTGGGCAGGGGAACGAGCAGTACTTC. Protein sequence: CASSGQGNEQYF.

The sample holds one count of this clone. V is TRBV5-4 and J is TRBJ2-5, with 10 nucleotides matching TRBD2. This CDR3 has 17 residues. Germline V gene sequence: CDR1 SGHNT, CDR2 YYREEE (reference sequence). With V trimmed by 4 bases and J by 1 base, 10 bases remained unmatched. CDR3 in amino acids: CASSRGASGGFQETQYF. The CDR3 DNA reads TGTGCCAGCAGCCGGGGGGCTAGCGGGGGTTTCCAAGAGACCCAGTACTTC.

J is TRBJ1-6 and V is TRBV7-9; no clear D gene. V was cut by 3 bases and J by 2 bases, with 11 bases left in between. The CDR3 sequence is 16 residues long. Germline V lookup: CDR1 SEHNR, CDR2 FQNEAQ (reference sequence). CDR3 DNA: TGTGCCAGCAGCTTTCCCGGGGATGCCTATAATTCACCCCTCCACTTT. It codes for CASSFPGDAYNSPLHF.

The table lists this clone with a count of one. J is TRBJ2-1 and V is TRBV7-2; 7 nucleotides match TRBD2. Trimming removed 1 base from V and 4 bases from J; junction bases left unmatched: 4. CDR3 size: 15 residues. CDR1 is SGHTA, CDR2 FQGNSA, per germline. CDR3 sequence (DNA): TGTGCCAGCAGCTTAGACAGCGGGAAGTACAATGAGCAGTTCTTC. It codes for CASSLDSGKYNEQFF.

The chain carries TRBV4-3 and TRBJ1-2; maybe TRBD1 (5 bases). Trimming removed 0 bases from V and 4 bases from J, with 15 bases in between. From germline, CDR1 is LGHNA and CDR2 YSLEER. This CDR3 region has 16 residues. DNA for the CDR3: TGCGCCAGCAGCCAAGAGCCCGTCGGGGGGAGCTATGGCTACACCTTC. Protein product: CASSQEPVGGSYGYTF.

J is TRBJ1-5 and V is TRBV4-2; D gene ambiguous. The ends were cut back, 0 bases at V and 9 bases at J, with 9 bases in the middle. Germline-derived CDR1 and CDR2 are LGHNA and YNFKEQ. The CDR3 contains 13 residues. CDR3 protein: CASSQEVARPQHF. The CDR3 DNA reads as TGTGCCAGCAGCCAAGAAGTGGCGAGGCCCCAGCATTTT.

J is TRBJ2-7 and V is TRBV21-1; the table assigns TRBD1, which was not confirmed against the DNA. TRBV21-1 has pseudogene status. The CDR3 runs 16 residues. CDR3 amino acids: CASSRSTAPISYEQYF. For the CDR3, the DNA is TGTGCCAGCAGCAGGTCGACAGCGCCAATATCCTACGAGCAGTACTTC.